A selection of T cell receptor beta chains follows, all from one sample in a study of blood T cells in healthy people across ages. TCRdb processed the 5' RACE reads anew with MiXCR; each CDR3 protein has one entry. Counted here are about 780,000 distinct CDR3 sequences, around half occurring once; the ten biggest clones make up about a sixth. Sequencing was performed on blood. The receptor set was obtained from a man at least 80 years old in good health. The CDR3 runs from the conserved cysteine through the conserved F or W. D genes are given only for firm matches. The size of a clone is reported for some rows only, either as once, few or many, or as a class for expanded clones.

J	size	V	D	length	DNA	CDR3
TRBJ1-2	.	TRBV20-1	TRBD1	16	TGCAGTGGCCACCCCGGGGTGGGACAGGGGATCTATGGCTACACCTTC	CSGHPGVGQGIYGYTF
TRBJ2-4	.	TRBV28	.	12	TGTGCCAGCAGCACCCAGGGTGCGTCTCAGTACTTC	CASSTQGASQYF
TRBJ2-1	.	TRBV20-1	TRBD2	14	TGCAGTGCGACGACTAGCGGCCTTCCTAATGAGCAGTTCTTC	CSATTSGLPNEQFF
TRBJ2-2	.	TRBV7-9	.	16	TGTGCCAGCAGCTTAGTTTCGAGGGAAAACACCGGGGAGCTGTTTTTT	CASSLVSRENTGELFF
TRBJ2-6	.	TRBV29-1	.	15	TGCAGCGTTGAATCGCCATTAGGGTCCCCCCCCTCAATGACTTTC	CSVESPLGSPPSMTF
TRBJ1-4	many	TRBV12-3/TRBV12-4	.	16	TGTGCCAGCAGTTTAAGGGGGGGAGGGGAGGAGGGAAAACTGTTTTTT	CASSLRGGGEEGKLFF
TRBJ2-3	once	TRBV28	TRBD2	13	TGTGCCAGCAGTTTATTGGCTAGCGGGTGGATGTATTTT	CASSLLASGWMYF
TRBJ2-1	.	TRBV11-3	.	16	TGTGCCAGCAGCTTAGAAGGGACTCGCTCCTACAATGAGCAGTTCTTC	CASSLEGTRSYNEQFF
TRBJ2-5	few	TRBV20-1	.	13	TGCAGTGCTAGGCCTATGACCAATTATGAGCAGTACTTC	CSARPMTNYEQYF
TRBJ2-7	.	TRBV24-1	TRBD2	16	TGTGCCACCAGTGGGCCTAGCGGGCTTTTCTACAATGAGCAGTACTTC	CATSGPSGLFYNEQYF
TRBJ2-6	few	TRBV7-2	.	15	TGTGCCAGCAGCCCGCCTTATGCAGGGGCCAACGTCCTGACTTTC	CASSPPYAGANVLTF
TRBJ2-3	few	TRBV5-1	TRBD2	19	TGCGCCAGCAGCCGACGACCCGGGACTAGCGGGAGAAATGCAGATACGCAGTATTTT	CASSRRPGTSGRNADTQYF
TRBJ2-1	.	TRBV27	TRBD1	17	TGTGCCAGCAGTTTATCGGGGCTCTTCAGACAGGGGTATGAGCAGTTCTTC	CASSLSGLFRQGYEQFF
TRBJ2-2	.	TRBV20-1	.	15	TGCAGTGCTAGCGGTTTTGGAGGGGACACCGGGGAGCTGTTTTTT	CSASGFGGDTGELFF
TRBJ2-5	.	TRBV24-1	.	13	TGTGCCACCAGTACGGGGCCGGGAGAGACCCAGTACTTC	CATSTGPGETQYF
TRBJ2-7	.	TRBV7-2	TRBD1	15	TGTGCCAGCAGCTTAGGGGGCGGACAGGGCCACGAGCAGTACTTC	CASSLGGGQGHEQYF
TRBJ2-7	.	TRBV18	.	13	TGTGCCAGCTCACCGGACCCTCTCTACGAGCAGTACTTC	CASSPDPLYEQYF
TRBJ2-7	few	TRBV27	.	14	TGTGCCAGCAGTTTGGGGGGTTTGATTAATGAGCAGTACTTC	CASSLGGLINEQYF
TRBJ1-2	.	TRBV3-1	.	14	TGTGCCAGCAGCCCTCTTAGGGGTACAAGGGGCGACACCTTC	CASSPLRGTRGDTF
TRBJ2-1	.	TRBV2	.	11	TGTGCCAGCAGTACCCAGGGTGAGCAGTTCTTC	CASSTQGEQFF
TRBJ2-5	few	TRBV28	TRBD1	16	TGTGCCAGCAGTCCCCCCGGGACAGCCCCCGGGGAGACCCAGTACTTC	CASSPPGTAPGETQYF
TRBJ1-5	.	TRBV28	.	13	TGTGCCAGCAGTTATGGTAGACAATCGGCCCAGCATTTT	CASSYGRQSAQHF
TRBJ2-1	.	TRBV9	.	15	TGTGCCAGCAGCGACAGGGAGAGCTCCTACAATGAGCAGTTCTTC	CASSDRESSYNEQFF
TRBJ2-1	.	TRBV9	.	15	TGTGCCAGCAGCCCACAGGGAGGTTTGGGCAATGGGCAGTTCTTC	CASSPQGGLGNGQFF
TRBJ2-1	few	TRBV5-1	TRBD2	15	TGCGCCAGCAGCGTCTTGGGACTAGATAGTGGTGAGCAGTTCTTC	CASSVLGLDSGEQFF
TRBJ1-5	.	TRBV5-1	.	15	TGCGCCAGCAGCTTTGGAGGGGCGGGAGATCAGCCCCAGCATTTT	CASSFGGAGDQPQHF
TRBJ2-1	.	TRBV29-1	TRBD2	14	TGCAGCGTTGAATGGAGCGGGACCTACAATGAGCAGTTCTTC	CSVEWSGTYNEQFF
TRBJ2-7	.	TRBV7-2	.	12	TGTGCCGGCAGCCCGACCAGCCGCGAGCAGTACTTC	CAGSPTSREQYF
TRBJ2-1	many	TRBV20-1	TRBD2	14	TGCAGTGCTAGTCCGGGGACTACACAGAATGAGCAGTTCTTC	CSASPGTTQNEQFF
TRBJ2-1	few	TRBV5-1	.	17	TGCGCCAGCAGCTTGGAATTCTCGGGGTACGAGTACAATGAGCAGTTCTTC	CASSLEFSGYEYNEQFF
TRBJ2-4	.	TRBV5-1	TRBD1	17	TGCGCCAGCAGCTTGGCGGGACAGGGTTGGTCCAAAAACATTCAGTACTTC	CASSLAGQGWSKNIQYF
TRBJ2-3	few	TRBV7-2	.	15	TGTGCCAGCAGCTTAGATCCTAGCTCTCTAGATACGCAGTATTTT	CASSLDPSSLDTQYF
TRBJ2-2	.	TRBV7-6	.	15	TGTGCCAGCAGCTTAGCGGTCCAGGGGACCGGGGAGCTGTTTTTT	CASSLAVQGTGELFF
TRBJ1-5	.	TRBV20-1	.	15	TGCAGCTTGTGGTCGGGGTTCCATAGCAATCAGCCCCAGCATTTT	CSLWSGFHSNQPQHF
TRBJ2-1	few	TRBV29-1	.	13	TGCAGCGTTGGGTCTAGCTCCTACAATGAGCAGTTCTTC	CSVGSSSYNEQFF
TRBJ1-6	.	TRBV5-8	.	15	TGTGCCGGCAGCTTGGGACAAAACTATAATTCACCCCTCCACTTT	CAGSLGQNYNSPLHF
TRBJ2-3	few	TRBV4-1	TRBD1	16	TGCGCCAGCAGCCAAGAGACGACAGGGTCCATAGATACGCAGTATTTT	CASSQETTGSIDTQYF
TRBJ2-1	.	TRBV29-1	.	14	TGCAGCGAATCTCCGGGACATTTCTACAATGAGCAGTTCTTC	CSESPGHFYNEQFF
TRBJ1-1	.	TRBV20-1	.	14	TGCAGTGCTAGTGAGGCAGGGCTAACTACTGAAGCTTTCTTT	CSASEAGLTTEAFF
TRBJ2-1	.	TRBV14	TRBD2	17	TGTGCCAGCAGCCCCTTTAGGTTAGCGGGTAACAACAATGAGCAGTTCTTC	CASSPFRLAGNNNEQFF
TRBJ2-7	few	TRBV6-2/TRBV6-3	TRBD1	13	TGTGCCAGCCGCCGGGACAGCGACTACGAGCAGTACTTC	CASRRDSDYEQYF
TRBJ1-4	.	TRBV4-2	TRBD1	14	TGTGCCAGCAGCCTGGGACAGGGGACTGAAAAACTGTTTTTT	CASSLGQGTEKLFF
TRBJ2-7	.	TRBV21-1	.	13	TGTGCCAGCAGCAAAGAGGCCAAGAGGGAGCAGTACTTC	CASSKEAKREQYF
TRBJ2-1	many	TRBV12-3/TRBV12-4	TRBD1	14	TGTGCCAGCAGGACCGGGACAGTGTACAATGAGCAGTTCTTC	CASRTGTVYNEQFF
TRBJ1-2	few	TRBV20-1	TRBD1	12	TGCAGTGCTAGACCACAGGGGTTTGGCTACACCTTC	CSARPQGFGYTF
TRBJ2-3	.	TRBV7-2	.	14	TGTGCCAGCAGCTTAGAGCAGGGCGCAGATACGCAGTATTTT	CASSLEQGADTQYF
TRBJ2-7	many	TRBV7-2	.	15	TGTGCCAGCAGCTTGGTCGGGTCAAGCTCCTACGAGCAGTACTTC	CASSLVGSSSYEQYF
TRBJ2-3	.	TRBV7-2	TRBD1	14	TGTGCCAGCAGCGTGGACAGGGGCATAGATACGCAGTATTTT	CASSVDRGIDTQYF
TRBJ2-7	once	TRBV24-1	.	13	TGTGCCACGGCAGCGCGGGGCAAGAACGAGCAGTACTTC	CATAARGKNEQYF
TRBJ1-4	.	TRBV12-3/TRBV12-4	TRBD1	14	TGTGCCAGCAGCCTGGGACAGGGAAAGGAAAAACTGTTTTTT	CASSLGQGKEKLFF
TRBJ2-7	.	TRBV6-6	.	14	TGTGCCAGCAGTTACCTCAGGAGTTCCTACGAGCAGTACTTC	CASSYLRSSYEQYF
TRBJ2-7	.	TRBV27	TRBD1	15	TGTGCCAGCAGTTTGACAACCGGGACAGGGTACGAGCAGTACTTC	CASSLTTGTGYEQYF
TRBJ2-7	.	TRBV7-2	.	14	TGTGCCAGCAGCTTGGACTTACTGACCTACGAGCAGTACTTC	CASSLDLLTYEQYF
TRBJ2-3	.	TRBV2	.	15	TGTGCCAGCAGCGTAGGGACTTCTTTCACAGATACGCAGTATTTT	CASSVGTSFTDTQYF
TRBJ2-1	few	TRBV29-1	.	11	TGCAGCGTTGATAGCTTCACTGAGCAGTTCTTC	CSVDSFTEQFF
TRBJ1-1	few	TRBV6-2/TRBV6-3	.	12	TGTGCCAGCAGTGGGGCTCGACGTGAAGCTTTCTTT	CASSGARREAFF
TRBJ2-1	.	TRBV27	.	14	TGTGCCAGCAGTTTAATTGGTAGCCTCCATGAGCAGTTCTTC	CASSLIGSLHEQFF